Listed here are 17 T cell receptor beta chains from one sample, sequenced in a study of cytomegalovirus exposure and HLA in healthy donors. Primers: 60 Vbeta forward and 13 Jbeta reverse. Repertoires were generated with immunoSEQ multiplex PCR, while TCRdb's copy carries only in-frame clones and drops some. The sample lists 100,000 to 150,000 clones, over 65% occurring once. Sequencing input: PBMCs. The receptors here all came from a man aged 35 to 55 in good health and CMV-seropositive.

V and J are TRBV18 and TRBJ2-7; TRBD1 matches at 8 bases. Trimming removed 2 bases from V and 0 bases from J; junction bases left unmatched: 6. The CDR3 spans 16 residues. CDR1 and CDR2 from the germline V gene are KGHSH and LQKENI. CDR3 amino acids: CASSPGTGRSSYEQYF. The CDR3 coding sequence is TGTGCCAGCTCACCAGGGACAGGCCGTAGCTCCTACGAGCAGTACTTC.

This clone was observed a few times. This sequence joins TRBV5-4 and TRBJ1-4; 8 positions match TRBD1. The V gene end was trimmed by 4 bases and the J gene end by 7 bases; junction bases not matched to a gene: 9. Germline CDR1 reads SGHNT; CDR2 reads YYREEE (reference sequence). The CDR3 totals 15 residues. The DNA for the CDR3 is TGTGCCAGCAGCCGTGACAGGGGACTTGGTGAAAAACTGTTTTTT. Protein product: CASSRDRGLGEKLFF.

V gene TRBV6-1 combines with J gene TRBJ1-2; no clear D. Deletions cut 3 bases from V and 5 bases from J, with 7 bases between. Germline V lookup: CDR1 MNHNS, CDR2 SASEGT. The CDR3 sequence is 12 residues long. This CDR3 reads CASSDRSYGYTF. For the CDR3, the DNA is TGTGCCAGCAGTGACAGGTCGTATGGCTACACCTTC.

The chain joins TRBV7-8 to TRBJ2-1; 9 bases line up with TRBD1. The V gene end was trimmed by 4 bases and the J gene end by 8 bases; junction bases not matched to a gene: 6. Germline-derived CDR1 and CDR2 are SGHVS and FQNEAQ. The CDR3 extends over 14 amino acids. CDR3: CASSSNRGLHEQFF. The CDR3 nucleotides are TGTGCCAGCAGCTCTAACAGGGGGCTCCATGAGCAGTTCTTC.

The V and J genes are TRBV7-8 and TRBJ2-1, with D perhaps TRBD1 (5 bases). Germline lookup yields CDR1 SGHVS and CDR2 FQNEAQ. Between the trimmed V and J ends, which lost 1 base and 7 bases, there was a span of 14 bases. This CDR3 region has 15 residues. CDR3 bases: TGTGCCAGCAGCTTAGTACCAGGGTCTCGAAATGAGCAGTTCTTC. This gives the protein CASSLVPGSRNEQFF.

This clone was seen a handful of times. The rearrangement links TRBV6-5 to TRBJ1-2; D perhaps matches TRBD1 (5 bases). Trimming cost V 4 bases and J 3 bases, with 6 bases left between them. Germline assignment: CDR1 MNHEY and CDR2 SVGAGI. This CDR3 is 12 amino acids long. The CDR3 region is CASSSRDYGYTF. The DNA for the CDR3 is TGTGCCAGCAGTTCCAGGGACTATGGCTACACCTTC.

The genes are TRBV27 and TRBJ2-1; D possibly corresponds to TRBD1 (5 bases). Germline V gene data show CDR1 as MNHEY and CDR2 as SMNVEV (reference sequence). Between the trimmed V and J ends, which lost 7 bases and 4 bases, there was a span of 23 bases. The CDR3 spans 17 residues. Here the CDR3 DNA reads TGTGCCAGCACTTGGATCAGGGCTAAGACCATATACAATGAGCAGTTCTTC. Translating gives CASTWIRAKTIYNEQFF.

In its sample, this clone was seen a few times. The chain joins TRBV7-9 to TRBJ2-7; weak D call: TRBD2 (5 bases). The CDR3 totals 14 residues. Trimming stripped 2 bases from V and 7 bases from J, with 15 bases between. The germline V gene has CDR1 SEHNR and CDR2 FQNEAQ (reference sequence). The CDR3 DNA follows: TGTGCCAGCAGCTTATCTGAAAGCCCGGGAGAGCAGTACTTC. Protein: CASSLSESPGEQYF.

V and J are TRBV4-1 and TRBJ2-7, with 8 positions matching TRBD1. The CDR3 length is 19 residues. The V and J ends lost 0 bases and 0 bases, in that order; junction bases with no gene match: 13. Germline CDR1 reads MGHRA; CDR2 reads YSYEKL. The CDR3 spells CASSQDSKDRADSSYEQYF. CDR3 bases: TGCGCCAGCAGCCAAGACTCGAAGGACAGGGCCGATAGCTCCTACGAGCAGTACTTC.

The chain combines TRBV13 with TRBJ1-3; the D gene is possibly TRBD1 (6 bases). CDR1 is PRHDT, CDR2 FYEKMQ, per germline (reference sequence). The CDR3 runs 16 residues. The V and J ends lost 1 base and 2 bases respectively, with 12 bases between them. Written as DNA, the CDR3 is TGTGCCAGCAGCTTAGACAGGGTAGCAACTGGAAACACCATATATTTT. It specifies CASSLDRVATGNTIYF.

The chain employs TRBV27 and TRBJ2-1; D is unclear. The CDR3 length is 12 residues. Germline loops: CDR1 MNHEY, CDR2 SMNVEV (reference sequence). V lost 5 bases and J lost 8, with 10 bases in between. For the CDR3, the DNA is TGTGCCAGCAGTCAAAACATGGATGAGCAGTTCTTC. Its translation: CASSQNMDEQFF.

The V call is TRBV6-5, the J call TRBJ2-7, with TRBD1 matching over 8 bases. Germline CDR1 is MNHEY and CDR2 is SVGAGI. The CDR3 loop spans 15 amino acids. The V segment lost 5 bases and the J segment 2 bases; nucleotides outside the gene matches: 8. CDR3 sequence (DNA): TGTGCCAGCAGTCCCCCGCAGGGGGCAGCCTACGAGCAGTACTTC. Amino acid sequence: CASSPPQGAAYEQYF.

This chain links TRBV6-1 with TRBJ2-2, with D unresolved. This CDR3 contains 14 residues. V was clipped by 1 base and J by 7 bases, with 10 bases between them. Germline-derived CDR1 and CDR2 are MNHNS and SASEGT. The CDR3 coding sequence is TGTGCCAGCAGTGAAGAAATGGCAGGCGGGGAGCTGTTTTTT. Encoded protein: CASSEEMAGGELFF.

The chain joins TRBV7-2 to TRBJ2-3; 8 positions match TRBD2. The CDR3 is 15 amino acids. V lost 6 bases, J lost 3 bases, and 8 bases stayed unmatched. Germline CDR1 is SGHTA and CDR2 is FQGNSA. In nucleotides, the CDR3 is TGTGCCAGCAGACCGGGACTAGGCAGTACAGATACGCAGTATTTT. Protein sequence: CASRPGLGSTDTQYF.

V usage is TRBV2 and J usage is TRBJ1-5; 8 bases fit TRBD1. Germline V CDR1 and CDR2: SNHLY, FYNNEI. This CDR3 spans 15 amino acids. V lost 8 bases, J lost 3 bases, and 9 bases stayed unmatched. The CDR3 protein is CASVETGDLNQPQHF. DNA of the CDR3: TGTGCCAGCGTAGAGACAGGGGACCTCAATCAGCCCCAGCATTTT.

The gene calls are TRBV7-2 and TRBJ1-1; D gene ambiguous. Per germline, CDR1 SGHTA and CDR2 FQGNSA. Trimming took off 5 bases at V and 4 bases at J, with 17 bases between the two ends. The CDR3 length is 15 residues. The CDR3 nucleotides are TGTGCCAGCAGCCAAAACTGGGTGGCGGGCACTGAAGCTTTCTTT. It codes for CASSQNWVAGTEAFF.

V gene TRBV2 combines with J gene TRBJ2-5, with no clear D. In germline, CDR1 is SNHLY, CDR2 FYNNEI. The V gene lost 5 bases and the J gene lost 4 bases, with 17 bases spanning the gap. CDR3 length: 15 amino acids. The CDR3 is CASSLQTLGVETQYF. CDR3 sequence (DNA): TGTGCCAGCAGTTTACAGACCCTGGGCGTAGAGACCCAGTACTTC.